The 19 T cell receptor beta chains listed next were all sequenced from one sample in a study of blood T cell repertoires in COVID-19. Sequenced by immunoSEQ multiplex PCR; TCRdb stores in-frame clones only, minus some. In the table there are a few hundred thousand clones, 80% to 90% of which are singletons. Input material: peripheral blood. The receptors shown here come from a man between 45 and 60 years old who had recovered from COVID-19.

The CDR3: CATLGGVPGELFF. The CDR3 DNA sequence: TGTGCCACCTTGGGGGGAGTCCCCGGGGAGCTGTTTTTT. The V call is TRBV19, the J call TRBJ2-2; possibly TRBD2 for D (6 bases). CDR1 and CDR2 (germline): LNHDA, SQIVND (reference sequence). The length of the CDR3 is 13 residues. Between the trimmed V and J ends, which lost 10 bases and 6 bases, there was a span of 15 bases.

The rearrangement links TRBV28 to TRBJ1-6, with D maybe TRBD1 (5 bases). This CDR3 comprises 13 residues. CDR1 is MDHEN and CDR2 is SYDVKM in the germline V gene. Between the trimmed V and J ends, which lost 5 bases and 14 bases, there was a span of 16 bases. The CDR3 region has the DNA TGTGCCAGCAGTCCACCAGCGGGGGACGCCCTCCACTTT. It translates to CASSPPAGDALHF.

This rearrangement joins TRBV2 to TRBJ1-6; 7 nucleotides agree with TRBD1. CDR1 is SNHLY and CDR2 is FYNNEI in the germline V gene. This CDR3 region has 13 residues. The V gene end was trimmed by 6 bases and the J gene end by 10 bases; junction bases not matched to a gene: 6. The CDR3 sequence is CASSRQGGSPLHF. CDR3 nucleotide sequence: TGTGCCAGCAGCCGACAGGGCGGATCACCCCTCCACTTT.

This rearrangement joins TRBV5-4 to TRBJ2-5; 8 positions agree with TRBD2. V shed 4 bases, J shed 0 bases, and the junction held 2 bases outside the gene matches. The CDR3 spans 14 residues. CDR1 and CDR2 from the germline V gene are SGHNT and YYREEE (reference sequence). The CDR3 here is CASSLLADQETQYF. The CDR3 nucleotides read TGTGCCAGCAGCCTACTAGCGGACCAAGAGACCCAGTACTTC.

V is TRBV12-3 or TRBV12-4 and J is TRBJ2-7; tentatively, D is TRBD1 (5 bases). The CDR3 is 13 residues long. V was cut by 5 bases and J by 1 base, with 9 bases left in between. Here the CDR3 DNA reads TGTGCCAGCAGTCTTAGACAGTCCTACGAGCAGTACTTC. Amino acids: CASSLRQSYEQYF.

V usage is TRBV12-3 or TRBV12-4 and J usage is TRBJ2-1; D unclear. The ends were cut back, 7 bases at V and 7 bases at J, with 11 bases in the middle. The CDR3 spans 12 residues. CDR3 region: CASTNQRNEQFF. CDR3 nucleotides: TGTGCCAGCACCAATCAACGGAATGAGCAGTTCTTC.

Regarding this clone: Other DNA variants within this sample encode the same CDR3. J is TRBJ1-5 and V is TRBV7-2, with 8 bases lining up with TRBD1. After removal of 5 bases from V and 7 bases from J, the junction contained 7 bases not matched to a gene. Germline V gives CDR1 SGHTA, CDR2 FQGNSA. The CDR3 is made up of 14 amino acids. The chain's CDR3 is CASSLDRGGQPQHF. The CDR3 coding sequence is TGTGCCAGCAGCCTCGACAGGGGCGGGCAGCCCCAGCATTTT.

The chain is built from TRBV2 and TRBJ2-1, with 9 bases that match TRBD2. V was clipped by 6 bases and J by 1 base; unmatched bases: 10. CDR1 and CDR2 from the germline V gene are SNHLY and FYNNEI. The CDR3 extends over 17 amino acids. DNA of the CDR3: TGTGCCAGCAGCGCCCTCTATCTAGCGGGATCCTACAATGAGCAGTTCTTC. Amino acid sequence: CASSALYLAGSYNEQFF.

The rearrangement uses TRBV10-1 and TRBJ2-5; TRBD2 matches at 11 bases. The CDR3 is made up of 16 amino acids. Germline V lookup: CDR1 WNHNN, CDR2 SYGVQD (reference sequence). V dropped 6 bases and J dropped 5; count of bases not matched to a gene: 11. The CDR3 sequence is CASSLAGGLLTETQYF. The CDR3 DNA reads as TGCGCCAGCAGCTTAGCGGGAGGGCTGTTGACGGAGACCCAGTACTTC.

This clone was observed a few times. The chain carries TRBV18 and TRBJ2-7; TRBD1 aligns across 7 bases. The junction had 9 bases not matched to a gene; V was cut back by 8 bases and J by 2 bases. CDR3 length: 14 residues. The germline CDR1 and CDR2 sequences are KGHSH and LQKENI. Here the CDR3 DNA reads TGTGCCAGCGCAACAGGGGCCTCAACCTACGAGCAGTACTTC. Protein product: CASATGASTYEQYF.

This clone appeared a single time. The chain links TRBV15 to TRBJ2-5; the match to TRBD1 covers 7 bases. This CDR3 spans 14 amino acids. Germline V gene data show CDR1 as LNHNV and CDR2 as YYDKDF (reference sequence). The V segment lost 0 bases and the J segment 5 bases; nucleotides outside the gene matches: 3. The CDR3 loop is CATSRDRGLETQYF. The CDR3 region has the DNA TGTGCCACCAGCAGAGACAGGGGGTTGGAGACCCAGTACTTC.

V and J are TRBV19 and TRBJ1-4; 10 bases align to TRBD1. The CDR3 is 14 residues long. V dropped 6 bases and J dropped 7; count of bases not matched to a gene: 5. The V gene's germline CDR1 is LNHDA and CDR2 SQIVND (reference sequence). Written as DNA, the CDR3 is TGTGCCAGTAGGCCGACAGGGGGCCTTGAAAAACTGTTTTTT. Its translation is CASRPTGGLEKLFF.

This clone has just one count. The rearrangement joins TRBV4-1 to TRBJ1-5; D not certain. The CDR3 sequence is 15 residues long. Trimming shortened V by 3 bases and J by 1 base, and 10 bases separated the two germline ends. From germline, CDR1 is MGHRA and CDR2 YSYEKL. The CDR3 loop is CASSQVEGSNQPQHF. DNA of the CDR3: TGCGCCAGCAGCCAGGTCGAGGGAAGCAATCAGCCCCAGCATTTT.

This clone appeared a single time. The chain has TRBV27 and TRBJ2-1; 11 bases align to TRBD2. Germline values: CDR1 MNHEY, CDR2 SMNVEV (reference sequence). This CDR3 region has 18 residues. V lost 6 bases, J lost 5 bases, and 15 bases stayed unmatched. In DNA form, the CDR3 reads TGTGCCAGCAGCCGAGAGACCTACGGGACTAGCGGACACAATGAGCAGTTCTTC. This translates into CASSRETYGTSGHNEQFF.

The chain carries TRBV19 and TRBJ1-5; unclear D gene. CDR3 length: 12 amino acids. The V end was cut by 0 bases, the J end by 11 bases, with 8 bases between. CDR1 LNHDA and CDR2 SQIVND come from the germline V gene (reference sequence). CDR3 DNA: TGTGCCAGTAGTATAGATAAGGAGGCCCAGCATTTT. This sequence encodes CASSIDKEAQHF.

This clone was seen a handful of times. V is TRBV7-7 and J is TRBJ2-1, with TRBD2 matching over 7 bases. Germline CDR1 SSHAT, CDR2 FNYEAQ (reference sequence). V dropped 5 bases and J dropped 9; count of bases not matched to a gene: 4. The CDR3 has 12 amino acids. In nucleotides, the CDR3 is TGTGCCAGCAGCCCCGGACTAGTTGAGCAGTTCTTC. Translating it yields CASSPGLVEQFF.

This chain connects TRBV5-6 to TRBJ2-2; the D is unclear. The germline V gene encodes CDR1 SGHDT and CDR2 YYEEEE. This CDR3 is 16 amino acids long. Trimming stripped 1 base from V and 1 base from J, with 11 bases between. CDR3 sequence: CASSLIRTRNTGELFF. The CDR3 coding sequence is TGTGCCAGCAGCTTGATTAGAACCCGGAACACCGGGGAGCTGTTTTTT.

The chain recombines TRBV28 with TRBJ1-6, with D unclear. Germline V lookup: CDR1 MDHEN, CDR2 SYDVKM. The CDR3 length is 12 residues. V lost 7 bases to trimming and J lost 9 bases, with 10 bases between them. The CDR3: CASTVPSSPLHF. CDR3 in DNA: TGTGCCAGCACCGTACCTAGTTCACCCCTCCACTTT. The whole variable domain, remainder taken from reference TRBV28 and TRBJ1-6, is DVKVTQSSRYLVKRTGEKVFLECVQDMDHENMFWYRQDPGLGLRLIYFSYDVKMKEKGDIPEGYSVSREKKERFSLILESASTNQTSMYLCASTVPSSPLHFGNGTRLTVT.

This clone was recorded once. The chain has TRBV5-4 and TRBJ2-7; TRBD2 matches at 12 bases. The CDR3 has 15 residues. With V trimmed by 3 bases and J by 2 bases, 3 bases remained unmatched. CDR1 and CDR2 from the germline V gene are SGHNT and YYREEE (reference sequence). The CDR3 nucleotides read TGTGCCAGCAGCTCCGGACTAGCGGGGCCCTACGAGCAGTACTTC. It encodes CASSSGLAGPYEQYF. The full variable domain, rest sourced from reference TRBV5-4 and TRBJ2-7, is ETGVTQSPTHLIKTRGQQVTLRCSSQSGHNTVSWYQQALGQGPQFIFQYYREEENGRGNFPPRFSGLQFPNYSSELNVNALELDDSALYLCASSSGLAGPYEQYFGPGTRLTVT.